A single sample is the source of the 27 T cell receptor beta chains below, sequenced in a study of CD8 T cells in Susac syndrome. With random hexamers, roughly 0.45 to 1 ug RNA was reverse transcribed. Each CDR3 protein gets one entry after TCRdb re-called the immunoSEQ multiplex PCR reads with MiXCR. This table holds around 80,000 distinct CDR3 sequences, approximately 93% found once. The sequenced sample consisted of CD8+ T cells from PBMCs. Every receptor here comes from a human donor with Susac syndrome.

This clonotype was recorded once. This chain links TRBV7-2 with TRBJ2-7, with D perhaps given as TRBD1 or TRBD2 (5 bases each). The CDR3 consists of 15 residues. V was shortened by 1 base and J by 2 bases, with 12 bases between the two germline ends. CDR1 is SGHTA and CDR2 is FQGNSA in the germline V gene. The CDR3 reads CASSLVGTQAYEQYF. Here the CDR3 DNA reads TGTGCCAGCAGCTTAGTTGGGACCCAAGCCTACGAGCAGTACTTC.

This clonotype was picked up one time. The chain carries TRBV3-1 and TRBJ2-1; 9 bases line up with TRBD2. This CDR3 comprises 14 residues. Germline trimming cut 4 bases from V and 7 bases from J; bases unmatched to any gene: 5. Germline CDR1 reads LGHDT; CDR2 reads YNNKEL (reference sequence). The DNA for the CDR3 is TGTGCCAGCAGCCCGGCTAGCGGGAAGAATGAGCAGTTCTTC. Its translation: CASSPASGKNEQFF.

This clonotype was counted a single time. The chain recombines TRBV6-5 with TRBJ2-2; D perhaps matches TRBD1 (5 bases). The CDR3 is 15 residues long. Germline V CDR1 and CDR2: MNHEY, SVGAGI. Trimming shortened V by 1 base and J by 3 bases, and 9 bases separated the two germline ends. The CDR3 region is CASSYFGRDTGELFF. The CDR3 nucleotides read TGTGCCAGCAGTTACTTTGGCAGGGACACCGGGGAGCTGTTTTTT.

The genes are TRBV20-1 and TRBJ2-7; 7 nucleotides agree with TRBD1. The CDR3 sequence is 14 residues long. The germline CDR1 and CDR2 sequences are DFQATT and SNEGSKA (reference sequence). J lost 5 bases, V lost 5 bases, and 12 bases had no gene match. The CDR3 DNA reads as TGCAGTGCTTGGGACAGCGAGACGTCAAACGAGCAGTACTTC. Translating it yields CSAWDSETSNEQYF.

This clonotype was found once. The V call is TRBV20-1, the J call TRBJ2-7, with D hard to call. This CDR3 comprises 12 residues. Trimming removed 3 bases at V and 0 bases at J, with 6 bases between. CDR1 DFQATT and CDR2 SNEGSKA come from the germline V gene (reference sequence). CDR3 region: CSASGPSYEQYF. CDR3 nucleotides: TGCAGTGCTAGCGGGCCCTCCTACGAGCAGTACTTC.

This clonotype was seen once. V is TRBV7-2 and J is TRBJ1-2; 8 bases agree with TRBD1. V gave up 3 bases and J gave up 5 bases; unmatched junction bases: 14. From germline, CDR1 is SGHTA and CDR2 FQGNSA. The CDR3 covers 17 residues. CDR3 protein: CASSFPGQELRGYGYTF. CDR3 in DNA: TGTGCCAGCAGCTTTCCGGGACAGGAACTAAGGGGGTATGGCTACACCTTC.

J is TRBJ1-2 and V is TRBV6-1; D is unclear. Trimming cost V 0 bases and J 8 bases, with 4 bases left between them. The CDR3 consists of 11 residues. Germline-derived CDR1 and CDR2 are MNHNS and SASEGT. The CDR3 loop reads CASSEALGYTF. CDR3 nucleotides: TGTGCCAGCAGTGAAGCGCTGGGCTACACCTTC.

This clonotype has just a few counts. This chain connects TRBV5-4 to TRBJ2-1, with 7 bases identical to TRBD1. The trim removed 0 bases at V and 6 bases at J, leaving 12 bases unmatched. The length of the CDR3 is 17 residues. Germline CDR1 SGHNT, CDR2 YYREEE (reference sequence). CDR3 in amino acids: CASSLDFFRDSSNEQFF. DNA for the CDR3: TGTGCCAGCAGCTTGGATTTTTTCCGGGACAGCTCCAATGAGCAGTTCTTC. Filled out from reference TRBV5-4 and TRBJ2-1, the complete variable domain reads ETGVTQSPTHLIKTRGQQVTLRCSSQSGHNTVSWYQQALGQGPQFIFQYYREEENGRGNFPPRFSGLQFPNYSSELNVNALELDDSALYLCASSLDFFRDSSNEQFFGPGTRLTVL.

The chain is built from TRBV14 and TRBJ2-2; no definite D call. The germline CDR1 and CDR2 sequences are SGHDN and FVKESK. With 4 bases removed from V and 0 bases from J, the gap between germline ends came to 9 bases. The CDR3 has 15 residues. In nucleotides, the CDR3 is TGTGCCAGCAGCCCCCGTGCAGCGAACACCGGGGAGCTGTTTTTT. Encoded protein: CASSPRAANTGELFF.

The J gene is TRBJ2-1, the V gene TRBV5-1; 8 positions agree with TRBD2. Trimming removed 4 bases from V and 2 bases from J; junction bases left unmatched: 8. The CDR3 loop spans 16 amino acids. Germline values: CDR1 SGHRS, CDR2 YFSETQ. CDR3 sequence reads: CASSPWTSRAYNEQFF. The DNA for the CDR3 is TGCGCCAGCAGCCCCTGGACTAGCCGTGCCTACAATGAGCAGTTCTTC.

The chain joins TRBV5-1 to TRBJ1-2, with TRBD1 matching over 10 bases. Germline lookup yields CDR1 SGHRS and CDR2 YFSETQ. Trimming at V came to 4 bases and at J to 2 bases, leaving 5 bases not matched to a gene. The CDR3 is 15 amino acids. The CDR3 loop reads CASSVDRGYNYGYTF. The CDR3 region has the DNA TGCGCCAGCAGCGTGGACAGGGGGTACAACTATGGCTACACCTTC.

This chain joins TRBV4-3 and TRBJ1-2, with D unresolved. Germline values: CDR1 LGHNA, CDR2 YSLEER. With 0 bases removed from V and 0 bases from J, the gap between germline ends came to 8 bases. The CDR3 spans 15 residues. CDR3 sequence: CASSQDGTPNYGYTF. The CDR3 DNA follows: TGCGCCAGCAGCCAAGATGGTACCCCTAACTATGGCTACACCTTC.

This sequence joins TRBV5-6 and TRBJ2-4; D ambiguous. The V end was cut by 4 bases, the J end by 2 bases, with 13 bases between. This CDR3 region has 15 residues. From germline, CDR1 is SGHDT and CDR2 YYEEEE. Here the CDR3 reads CASSLGIDPKNIQYF. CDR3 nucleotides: TGTGCCAGCAGCCTAGGGATAGATCCCAAAAACATTCAGTACTTC.

The CDR3 spells CASSRDSGAGELFF. DNA for the CDR3: TGTGCCAGCAGCCGGGACTCCGGGGCCGGGGAGCTGTTTTTT. The chain combines TRBV4-2 with TRBJ2-2; D perhaps matches TRBD2 (6 bases). The CDR3 runs 14 residues. CDR1 is LGHNA and CDR2 is YNFKEQ in the germline V gene. V lost 4 bases to trimming and J lost 6 bases, with 12 bases between them.

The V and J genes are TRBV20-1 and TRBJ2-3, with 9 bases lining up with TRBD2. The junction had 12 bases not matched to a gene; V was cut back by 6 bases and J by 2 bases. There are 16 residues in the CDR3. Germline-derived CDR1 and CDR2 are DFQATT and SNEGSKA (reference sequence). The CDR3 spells CSAPDFRLADTDTQYF. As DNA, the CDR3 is TGCAGTGCCCCAGACTTCCGACTAGCGGACACAGATACGCAGTATTTT.

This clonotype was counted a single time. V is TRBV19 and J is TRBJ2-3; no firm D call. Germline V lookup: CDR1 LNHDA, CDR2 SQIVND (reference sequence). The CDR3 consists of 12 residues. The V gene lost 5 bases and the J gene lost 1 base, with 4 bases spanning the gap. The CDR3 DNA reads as TGTGCCAGTAGTTTCCGCACAGATACGCAGTATTTT. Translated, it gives CASSFRTDTQYF.

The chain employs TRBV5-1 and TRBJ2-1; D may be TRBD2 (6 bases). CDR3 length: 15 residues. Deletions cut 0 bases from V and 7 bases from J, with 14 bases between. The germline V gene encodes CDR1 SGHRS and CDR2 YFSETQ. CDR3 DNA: TGCGCCAGCAGCTTGGGGGGGGTCCACGATAATGAGCAGTTCTTC. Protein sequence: CASSLGGVHDNEQFF. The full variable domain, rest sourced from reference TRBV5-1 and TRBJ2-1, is KAGVTQTPRYLIKTRGQQVTLSCSPISGHRSVSWYQQTPGQGLQFLFEYFSETQRNKGNFPGRFSGRQFSNSRSEMNVSTLELGDSALYLCASSLGGVHDNEQFFGPGTRLTVL.

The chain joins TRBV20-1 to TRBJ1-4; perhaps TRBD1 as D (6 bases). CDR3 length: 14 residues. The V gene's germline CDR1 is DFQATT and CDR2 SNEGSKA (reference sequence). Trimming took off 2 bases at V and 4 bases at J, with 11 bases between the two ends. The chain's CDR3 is CSARPDRLNEKLFF. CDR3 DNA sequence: TGCAGTGCTAGACCCGACAGGCTTAATGAAAAACTGTTTTTT.

The CDR3: CSARDLLAGYYNEQFF. CDR3 in DNA: TGCAGTGCTAGAGACCTCCTAGCGGGATATTACAATGAGCAGTTCTTC. The chain is built from TRBV20-1 and TRBJ2-1; 9 bases map to TRBD2. The CDR3 loop spans 16 amino acids. V was clipped by 0 bases and J by 4 bases; unmatched bases: 7. The germline V gene encodes CDR1 DFQATT and CDR2 SNEGSKA (reference sequence).

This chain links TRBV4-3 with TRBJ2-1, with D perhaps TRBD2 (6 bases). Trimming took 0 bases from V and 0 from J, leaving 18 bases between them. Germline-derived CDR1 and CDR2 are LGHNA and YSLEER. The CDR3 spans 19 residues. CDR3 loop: CASSQDRIAGPSSYNEQFF. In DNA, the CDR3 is TGCGCCAGCAGCCAAGATCGTATCGCGGGACCTAGCTCCTACAATGAGCAGTTCTTC.

The CDR3 region is CASRRATGSGKNTGELFF. The CDR3 DNA reads TGTGCCAGCAGGAGGGCGACAGGGAGCGGGAAGAACACCGGGGAGCTGTTTTTT. The rearrangement links TRBV25-1 to TRBJ2-2; either TRBD1 or TRBD2 may supply D (7 bases each). CDR1 and CDR2 (germline): MGHDK, SYGVNS. This CDR3 contains 18 residues. Trimming removed 6 bases at V and 1 base at J, with 21 bases between. Complete variable domain (other parts from reference TRBV25-1 and TRBJ2-2): EADIYQTPRYLVIGTGKKITLECSQTMGHDKMYWYQQDPGMELHLIHYSYGVNSTEKGDLSSESTVSRIRTEHFPLTLESARPSHTSQYLCASRRATGSGKNTGELFFGEGSRLTVL.

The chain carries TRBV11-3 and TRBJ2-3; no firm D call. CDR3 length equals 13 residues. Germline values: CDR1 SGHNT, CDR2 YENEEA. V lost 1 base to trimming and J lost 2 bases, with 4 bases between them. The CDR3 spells CASSLGPTDTQYF. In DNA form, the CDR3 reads TGTGCCAGCAGCTTAGGCCCCACAGATACGCAGTATTTT.

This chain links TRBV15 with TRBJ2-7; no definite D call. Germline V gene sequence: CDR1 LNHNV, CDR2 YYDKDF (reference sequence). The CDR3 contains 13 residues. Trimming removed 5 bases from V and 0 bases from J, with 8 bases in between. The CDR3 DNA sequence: TGTGCCACCAGCCGAGGAAGCTCCTACGAGCAGTACTTC. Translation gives CATSRGSSYEQYF.

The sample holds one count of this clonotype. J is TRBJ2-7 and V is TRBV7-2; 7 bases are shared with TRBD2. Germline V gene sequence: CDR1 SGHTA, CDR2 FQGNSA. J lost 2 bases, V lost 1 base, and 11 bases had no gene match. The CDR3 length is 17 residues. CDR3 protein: CASSLVGSSGIPYEQYF. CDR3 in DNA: TGTGCCAGCAGCTTAGTAGGGAGCAGCGGGATTCCCTACGAGCAGTACTTC.

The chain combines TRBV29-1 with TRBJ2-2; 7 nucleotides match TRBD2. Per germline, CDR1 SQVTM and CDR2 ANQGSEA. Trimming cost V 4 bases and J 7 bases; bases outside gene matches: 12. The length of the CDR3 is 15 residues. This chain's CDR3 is CSVGPRGVGDGELFF. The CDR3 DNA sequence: TGCAGCGTTGGGCCCCGGGGGGTGGGAGACGGGGAGCTGTTTTTT.

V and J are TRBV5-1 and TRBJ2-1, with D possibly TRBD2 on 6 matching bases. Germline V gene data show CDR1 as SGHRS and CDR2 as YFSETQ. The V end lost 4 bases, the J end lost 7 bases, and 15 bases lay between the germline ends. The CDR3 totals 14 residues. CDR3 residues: CASSRVGAGNEQFF. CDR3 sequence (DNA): TGCGCCAGCAGCAGGGTTGGCGCGGGGAATGAGCAGTTCTTC.

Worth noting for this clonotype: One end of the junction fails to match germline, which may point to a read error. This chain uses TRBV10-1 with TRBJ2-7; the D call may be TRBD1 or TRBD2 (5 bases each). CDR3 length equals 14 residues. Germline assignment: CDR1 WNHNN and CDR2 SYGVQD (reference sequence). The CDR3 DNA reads TGCGCCAGCAGTGAGTCGGGAGTGGGGCAGCCCTTGAACTTC. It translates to CASSESGVGQPLNF.